Described below is a single T cell receptor (beta chain) sequence and its context. Its matching antigen is unknown. This sample stems from a study of T-cell memory formation after mild COVID-19. Trimming took 5 bases from V and 3 from J; bases not matched to a gene: 12. Germline lookup yields CDR1 SGHTA and CDR2 FQGNSA. This CDR3 is 16 amino acids long. TCRdb processed the 5' RACE reads anew with MiXCR; each CDR3 protein has one entry. The profile shows 85,000 to 120,000 distinct CDR3 sequences, around an eighth of them singletons. Study-level points and caveats: Pre-infection memory contained some responding clones, which suggested that cross-reactive memory had joined.

The material sequenced was PBMCs or a T cell subset sorted from them (not recorded which). V is TRBV7-2 and J is TRBJ1-1; 7 positions match TRBD1. The TCR comes from an adult woman who had mild COVID-19 (a few samples of this study predate the infection). Cell type and time point are not known. The CDR3 region is CASSAQRWDSYTEAFF. The CDR3 bases are TGTGCCAGCAGCGCTCAGCGGTGGGACAGTTACACTGAAGCTTTCTTT.